This T cell receptor beta chain stems from a study of regulatory T cells in long-lasting Graves disease. Indicated time point: persistent/refractory GD, antithyroid drugs over 5 years with positive TRAb. The TCR library was made from RNA that had been extracted from PBMCs in TRIzol. General observations from the study: Among the persistent patients, 2,741 public clonotypes were shared, more than the approximately 1,000 shared among new patients.

CDR1 and CDR2 (germline): KGHDR, SFDVKD. V shed 10 bases and J shed 3 bases, with 14 bases lying between them. CDR3 length: 13 residues. With iRepertoire HTBI primers and Arm-PCR of CDR3 regions, TCR beta libraries were built. Study processing details: Identification yielded 62 TRBV and some 15 TRBJ segments across samples. Each CDR3 protein is one row after TCRdb ran MiXCR on the multiplex PCR reads. For this entry, the V and J calls and clone size follow TCRdb and not the study's own pipeline. The sample contains about 430,000 distinct CDR3 sequences, around 20% of which appear only once. This clonotype was counted a few times. Its antigen is undetermined.

This receptor was identified in a female donor with Graves disease. This specimen was peripheral blood mononuclear cells (PBMCs), taken when the disease was refractory, from a patient treated with antithyroid drugs. This sequence joins TRBV24-1 and TRBJ2-5, with D perhaps matching TRBD1 (6 bases). CDR3 residues: CATSRGWEETQYF. The CDR3 DNA follows: TGTGCCACTAGCAGGGGATGGGAAGAGACCCAGTACTTC.